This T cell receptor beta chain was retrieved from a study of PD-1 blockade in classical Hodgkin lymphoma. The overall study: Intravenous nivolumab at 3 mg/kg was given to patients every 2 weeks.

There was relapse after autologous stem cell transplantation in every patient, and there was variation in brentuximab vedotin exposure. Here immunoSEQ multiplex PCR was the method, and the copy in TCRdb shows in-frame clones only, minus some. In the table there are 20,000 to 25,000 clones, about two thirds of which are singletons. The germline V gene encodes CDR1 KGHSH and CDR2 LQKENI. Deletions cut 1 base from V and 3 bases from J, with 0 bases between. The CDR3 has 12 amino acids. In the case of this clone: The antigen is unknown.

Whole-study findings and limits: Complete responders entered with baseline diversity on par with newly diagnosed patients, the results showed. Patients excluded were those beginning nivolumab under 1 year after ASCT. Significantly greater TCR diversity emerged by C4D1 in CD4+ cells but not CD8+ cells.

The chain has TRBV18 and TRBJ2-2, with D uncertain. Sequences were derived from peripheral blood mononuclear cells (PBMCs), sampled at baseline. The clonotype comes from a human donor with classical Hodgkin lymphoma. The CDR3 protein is CASSPHTGELFF. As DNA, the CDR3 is TGTGCCAGCTCACCACACACCGGGGAGCTGTTTTTT.